The present TCR beta chain was sequenced within a study of shared clonotypes between healthy human individuals. Trimming took 8 bases from V and 8 from J; bases not matched to a gene: 12. Per germline, CDR1 GTSNPN and CDR2 SVGIG (reference sequence). The CDR3 contains 13 residues. Only in-frame clones appear in the TCRdb table, and some are missing; sequencing was by immunoSEQ multiplex PCR. Of 400,000 to 500,000 clones listed, 76% are singletons. To note about this clone: One base separates it from a far larger clone, so it is likely a read error. This sample also contains other DNA sequences that code for the same CDR3.

The source of this sequence is a woman between 40 and 50 years old in good health. Some clones in this sample may be carry-over from other donors' samples. The V and J genes are TRBV30 and TRBJ1-1; the match to TRBD1 covers 9 bases. Material for sequencing was PBMCs. The CDR3 coding sequence is TGTGCCCGAAACGCACAGGGGGCGTCGGAAGCTTTCTTT. Amino acids: CARNAQGASEAFF.